The entry below describes one T cell receptor (beta chain). Trimming cost V 4 bases and J 7 bases; bases outside gene matches: 9. The V gene's germline CDR1 is MGHRA and CDR2 YSYEKL. The CDR3 totals 15 residues. The entry originates in a study of blood T cell repertoires in COVID-19. The repertoire was sequenced with immunoSEQ multiplex PCR; TCRdb's copy has only in-frame clones and lacks some. Among roughly 250,000 clones listed, around nine tenths were seen once. This sequence was found in a woman in her fifties or sixties who had recovered from COVID-19. The rearrangement joins TRBV4-1 to TRBJ2-7, with 11 positions matching TRBD1. What was sequenced was PBMCs or T cells enriched from blood (not recorded which). The CDR3 DNA reads TGCGCCAGCAGCCCCCCAGTGGGGACAGGGGGTGAGCAGTACTTC. Its translation is CASSPPVGTGGEQYF.